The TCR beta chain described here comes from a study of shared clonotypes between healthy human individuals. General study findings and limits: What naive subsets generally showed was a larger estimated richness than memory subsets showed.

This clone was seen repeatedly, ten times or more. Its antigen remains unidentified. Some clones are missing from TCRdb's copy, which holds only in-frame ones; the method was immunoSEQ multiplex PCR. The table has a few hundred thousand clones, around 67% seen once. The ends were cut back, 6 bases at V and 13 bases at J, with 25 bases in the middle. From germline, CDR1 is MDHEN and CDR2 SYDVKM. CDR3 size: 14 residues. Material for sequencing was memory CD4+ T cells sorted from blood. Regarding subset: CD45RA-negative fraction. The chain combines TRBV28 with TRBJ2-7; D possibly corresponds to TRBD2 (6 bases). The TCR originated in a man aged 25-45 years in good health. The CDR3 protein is CASSTLVALGGVYF. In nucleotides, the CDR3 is TGTGCCAGCAGCACCCTTGTGGCCCTTGGAGGGGTCTACTTC.